The clone carrying this TCR beta chain was seen a handful of times. Its cognate antigen is unknown. V shed 7 bases and J shed 5 bases, with 20 bases lying between them. CDR3 size: 15 residues. Germline V gives CDR1 SGHVS, CDR2 FQNEAQ. The entry originates in a study of T cell repertoires in cytomegalovirus infection. As for the study in general: Selected CMV epitopes included recently identified HLA-C-restricted ones as well as well-studied HLA-B-restricted ones. Evidence of both CMV infection and a matching HLA type came from public TCR beta signatures.

MiXCR, applied by TCRdb to the reads, yields one record per CDR3 protein. Here the sample spans around 430,000 distinct CDR3 sequences, about 42% being singletons. Findings and caveats of the study: People with CMV and the relevant HLA were identified by cumulative public TCR beta family frequency. Across the ex vivo response, the dominant clonotypes were HLA-C-restricted CMV-specific TCR beta clonotypes.

The sequenced sample was cultured PBMCs, obtained from culture after CMV antigen stimulation. The source is a human donor in good health (CMV status not recorded). Some clones in this sample may be carry-over from other donors' samples. The J gene is TRBJ2-5, the V gene TRBV7-8, with D perhaps being TRBD1 or TRBD2 (6 bases each). CDR3 residues: CASTQGQGGRETQYF. The CDR3 DNA is TGTGCCAGCACCCAGGGGCAGGGAGGCCGTGAGACCCAGTACTTC.